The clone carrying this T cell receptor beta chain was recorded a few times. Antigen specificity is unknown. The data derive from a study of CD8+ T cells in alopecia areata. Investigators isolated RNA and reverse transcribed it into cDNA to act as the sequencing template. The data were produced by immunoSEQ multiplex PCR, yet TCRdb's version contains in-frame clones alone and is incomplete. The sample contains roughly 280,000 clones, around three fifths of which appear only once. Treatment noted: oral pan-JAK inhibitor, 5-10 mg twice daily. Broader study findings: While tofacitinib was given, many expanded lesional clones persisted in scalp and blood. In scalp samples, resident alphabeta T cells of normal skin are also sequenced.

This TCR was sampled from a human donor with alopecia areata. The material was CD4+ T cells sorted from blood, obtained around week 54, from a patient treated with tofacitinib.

CDR3 coding DNA: TGCGCCAGCAGTCCGAGGGGGGGCCACGATGAGCAGTTCTTC. Its protein product is CASSPRGGHDEQFF. The genes are TRBV23-1 and TRBJ2-1; D may be TRBD2 (7 bases). TRBV23-1 is recorded as an ORF, its role being uncertain. Trimming stripped 4 bases from V and 8 bases from J, with 15 bases between. This CDR3 is built from 14 residues.